Sequencing of this TCR beta chain was carried out in a study of human CD8 memory T cell subsets. Study-level findings and limits: By Chao1 estimates, precursor exhausted T cells appeared less diverse than stem-like memory T cells. T cells showing similarly high diversity were the stem-like memory and precursor exhausted cells, not the effector memory cells.

Points on this clonotype: The antigen is unknown.

The TCR beta sequencing libraries came from UMI-labeled 5' RACE. TCRdb re-called the 5' RACE reads; every CDR3 protein appears as one record, without DNA. The sample has 7,000 or so distinct CDR3 sequences; the top ten hold 21%. PBMC were obtained from the buffy coats of healthy donors. Sequenced material: CD8+ T cells from PBMCs. This clonotype originated in a human donor in good health.

CDR3 amino acids: CSARDFFRQETQYF. This chain joins TRBV20-1 and TRBJ2-5. This CDR3 is built from 14 residues. In germline, CDR1 is DFQATT, CDR2 SNEGSKA (reference sequence).